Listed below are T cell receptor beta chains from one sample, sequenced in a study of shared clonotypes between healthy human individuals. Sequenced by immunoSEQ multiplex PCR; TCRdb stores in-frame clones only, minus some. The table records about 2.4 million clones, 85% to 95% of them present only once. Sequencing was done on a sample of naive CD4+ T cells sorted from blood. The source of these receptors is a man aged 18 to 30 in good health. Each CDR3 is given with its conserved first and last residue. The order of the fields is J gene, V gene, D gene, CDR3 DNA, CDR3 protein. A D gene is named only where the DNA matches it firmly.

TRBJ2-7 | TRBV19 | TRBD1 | TGTGCCAGTGGAAAGACAGGGAAGAGCCACGAGCAGTACTTC | CASGKTGKSHEQYF
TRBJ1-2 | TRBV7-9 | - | TGTGCCAGCAGCTTAAAGGGGGAGGGCTACACCTTC | CASSLKGEGYTF
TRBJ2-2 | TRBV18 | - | TGTGCCAGCTCACCACCCCGTTATCCGAACACCGGGGAGCTGTTTTTT | CASSPPRYPNTGELFF
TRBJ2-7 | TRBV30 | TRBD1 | TGTGCCTGGAGGGGACAGTTGAGCTCCTACGAGCAGTACTTC | CAWRGQLSSYEQYF
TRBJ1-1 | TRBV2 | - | TGTGCCAGCAGTGATACAGGGAACACTGAAGCTTTCTTT | CASSDTGNTEAFF
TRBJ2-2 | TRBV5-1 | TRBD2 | TGCGCCAGCAGCCTTGGGACTAGCGGGAGTCGGACCGGGGAGCTGTTTTTT | CASSLGTSGSRTGELFF
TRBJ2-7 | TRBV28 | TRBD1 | TGTGCCAGCAGTGTTGACAGGGCATCAGCGAACGAGCAGTACTTC | CASSVDRASANEQYF
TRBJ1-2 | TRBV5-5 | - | TGTGCCAGCAGCCTCGACAGAAACTATGGCTACACCTTC | CASSLDRNYGYTF
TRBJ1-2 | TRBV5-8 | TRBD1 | TGTGCCAGCAGCTTAGACCTCGGGACAGGCAACTATGGCTACACCTTC | CASSLDLGTGNYGYTF
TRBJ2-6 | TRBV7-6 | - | TGTGCCAGCAGCTTAGTTGGGGGCTCTGGGGCCAACGTCCTGACTTTC | CASSLVGGSGANVLTF
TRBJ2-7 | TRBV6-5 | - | TGTGCCAGCACCCAGGCAACGAACTCCTACGAGCAGTACTTC | CASTQATNSYEQYF
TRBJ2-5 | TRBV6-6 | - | TGTGCCAGCAGTTCGGACTGGGGTGTGGCCCAAGAGACCCAGTACTTC | CASSSDWGVAQETQYF
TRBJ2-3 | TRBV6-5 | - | TGTGCCAGCAGTTACGGGGCAGGGAGGACAGATACGCAGTATTTT | CASSYGAGRTDTQYF